A single sample gave rise to the 11 T cell receptor beta chains below, sequenced in a study of blood T cell repertoires in COVID-19. The repertoire was sequenced with immunoSEQ multiplex PCR; TCRdb's copy has only in-frame clones and lacks some. The sample lists 95,000 to 150,000 clones; about 82% were seen once. The sample was peripheral blood. Every receptor here comes from a human donor in a cohort sampled during active COVID-19.

This chain joins TRBV19 and TRBJ2-5; the match to TRBD2 covers 11 bases. This CDR3 contains 22 residues. From germline, CDR1 is LNHDA and CDR2 SQIVND (reference sequence). With 4 bases clipped from V and 2 bases from J, the junction kept 24 bases outside the gene matches. CDR3 sequence: CASSNKRQLAGEVAEKQETQYF. DNA for the CDR3: TGTGCCAGTAGTAACAAAAGGCAACTAGCGGGAGAGGTGGCTGAAAAACAAGAGACCCAGTACTTC. Complete variable domain (other parts from reference TRBV19 and TRBJ2-5): DGGITQSPKYLFRKEGQNVTLSCEQNLNHDAMYWYRQDPGQGLRLIYYSQIVNDFQKGDIAEGYSVSREKKESFPLTVTSAQKNPTAFYLCASSNKRQLAGEVAEKQETQYFGPGTRLLVL.

CDR3 nucleotides: TGTGCCGGAACTAGCGGGAGGGCCATAAATGAGCAGTTCTTC. The encoded protein is CAGTSGRAINEQFF. V is TRBV30 and J is TRBJ2-1; TRBD2 matches at 13 bases. The CDR3 covers 14 residues. The V segment lost 8 bases and the J segment 7 bases; nucleotides outside the gene matches: 8. Germline V gene data show CDR1 as GTSNPN and CDR2 as SVGIG (reference sequence).

The chain is built from TRBV16 and TRBJ1-1; D ambiguous. Trimming cost V 4 bases and J 1 base, with 10 bases left between them. Germline loops: CDR1 KGHSY, CDR2 FQNENV. This CDR3 region has 14 residues. CDR3 DNA: TGTGCCAGCAGCCGCCAGGTCGAGAACACTGAAGCTTTCTTT. This sequence encodes CASSRQVENTEAFF.

The chain is built from TRBV4-3 and TRBJ1-4; weak D call: TRBD1 (6 bases). V was trimmed by 5 bases and J by 0 bases, leaving 10 bases between them. The CDR3 covers 15 residues. Looked up from germline, CDR1 is LGHNA and CDR2 is YSLEER. In DNA form, the CDR3 reads TGCGCCAGCAGCGATCGGACAGCAACTAATGAAAAACTGTTTTTT. Amino acids: CASSDRTATNEKLFF.

This clone came up once. This chain links TRBV11-2 with TRBJ1-2; no clear D gene. The CDR3 is 15 residues long. V was trimmed by 1 base and J by 3 bases, leaving 12 bases between them. Germline values: CDR1 SGHAT, CDR2 FQNNGV. The CDR3 DNA sequence: TGTGCCAGCAGCTTAGTGACGGGGTACGACTATGGCTACACCTTC. Amino acids: CASSLVTGYDYGYTF. The full variable domain, its missing parts supplied by reference TRBV11-2 and TRBJ1-2, is EAGVAQSPRYKIIEKRQSVAFWCNPISGHATLYWYQQILGQGPKLLIQFQNNGVVDDSQLPKDRFSAERLKGVDSTLKIQPAKLEDSAVYLCASSLVTGYDYGYTFGSGTRLTVV.

This clone was observed a handful of times. The chain employs TRBV27 and TRBJ2-5; 8 bases match TRBD1. V lost 4 bases and J lost 12; bases outside the gene matches: 7. CDR3 length equals 12 residues. The germline V gene has CDR1 MNHEY and CDR2 SMNVEV (reference sequence). CDR3 coding DNA: TGTGCCAGCAGTTCCCGACAGGGGCGGGAGTACTTC. Translated, it gives CASSSRQGREYF.

The J gene is TRBJ2-6, the V gene TRBV2; 8 nucleotides match TRBD1. CDR3 length: 18 amino acids. V dropped 6 bases and J dropped 4; count of bases not matched to a gene: 14. Germline CDR1 SNHLY, CDR2 FYNNEI. This chain's CDR3 is CASSTHAIRGPGANVLTF. CDR3 nucleotides: TGTGCCAGCAGCACCCACGCCATCAGGGGGCCCGGGGCCAACGTCCTGACTTTC.

The chain employs TRBV28 and TRBJ2-7; 10 nucleotides line up with TRBD2. With V trimmed by 6 bases and J by 1 base, 3 bases remained unmatched. Per germline, CDR1 MDHEN and CDR2 SYDVKM. This CDR3 has 14 residues. CDR3: CASSISGRSYEQYF. The CDR3 nucleotides are TGTGCCAGCAGCATTAGCGGGAGGTCCTACGAGCAGTACTTC.

The chain joins TRBV7-2 to TRBJ2-1; TRBD1 matches 7 bases. The CDR3 covers 14 residues. After removal of 5 bases from V and 0 bases from J, the junction contained 1 base not matched to a gene. Germline loops: CDR1 SGHTA, CDR2 FQGNSA. The CDR3 bases are TGTGCCAGCAGCCGGGACAGCTCCTACAATGAGCAGTTCTTC. This sequence encodes CASSRDSSYNEQFF.

The chain employs TRBV2 and TRBJ1-6; D not certain. CDR3 size: 13 residues. Germline CDR1 reads SNHLY; CDR2 reads FYNNEI. V lost 5 bases to trimming and J lost 7 bases, with 9 bases between them. DNA for the CDR3: TGTGCCAGCAGTTTACAAGAAAATTCACCCCTCCACTTT. This sequence encodes CASSLQENSPLHF.

The chain links TRBV19 to TRBJ1-6; 9 bases line up with TRBD1. Trimming removed 3 bases from V and 6 bases from J; junction bases left unmatched: 6. The CDR3 runs 16 residues. The germline CDR1 and CDR2 sequences are LNHDA and SQIVND (reference sequence). This CDR3 reads CASSILGTGFNSPLHF. The CDR3 DNA is TGTGCCAGTAGTATTTTAGGGACAGGGTTTAATTCACCCCTCCACTTT.